A single sample gave rise to the 15 T cell receptor beta chains below, sequenced in a study of graft-versus-host responses after intestinal transplantation. Method: immunoSEQ multiplex PCR; TCRdb's copy keeps in-frame clones and lacks some. The sample shows 15,000 to 20,000 clones, over 75% of them seen only once. Here the sequenced sample was bone marrow, taken roughly 4 months after intestinal transplantation. The receptor source for this set is a human patient who received an intestinal transplant, so some T cells may come from the graft donor.

V and J are TRBV14 and TRBJ2-3; 7 nucleotides match TRBD2. This CDR3 comprises 14 residues. Germline CDR1 reads SGHDN; CDR2 reads FVKESK. V was pared by 5 bases and J by 0 bases, with 2 bases of the junction left unmatched. The CDR3 loop is CASSSRGSTDTQYF. DNA of the CDR3: TGTGCCAGCAGCTCGCGGGGGAGCACAGATACGCAGTATTTT. Based on the CDR3 plus reference TRBV14 and TRBJ2-3, the full variable domain is EAGVTQFPSHSVIEKGQTVTLRCDPISGHDNLYWYRRVMGKEIKFLLHFVKESKQDESGMPNNRFLAERTGGTYSTLKVQPAELEDSGVYFCASSSRGSTDTQYFGPGTRLTVL.

The chain links TRBV18 to TRBJ2-7, with 10 bases matching TRBD2. Germline lookup yields CDR1 KGHSH and CDR2 LQKENI. The V gene end was trimmed by 0 bases and the J gene end by 4 bases; junction bases not matched to a gene: 12. This CDR3 comprises 18 residues. In nucleotides, the CDR3 is TGTGCCAGCTCACCACCGGTAGAGAGCGGGAGGGCCTTTTACGAGCAGTACTTC. This codes for CASSPPVESGRAFYEQYF.

The chain employs TRBV7-9 and TRBJ2-1, with D possibly TRBD2 on 5 matching bases. The CDR3 runs to 14 residues. Germline V lookup: CDR1 SEHNR, CDR2 FQNEAQ (reference sequence). Trimming left V 1 base short and J 8 bases short, with 12 bases between. CDR3 amino acids: CASSLGSPGDEQFF. CDR3 sequence (DNA): TGTGCCAGCAGCTTAGGGTCTCCCGGGGATGAGCAGTTCTTC. The full variable domain, rest sourced from reference TRBV7-9 and TRBJ2-1, is DTGVSQNPRHKITKRGQNVTFRCDPISEHNRLYWYRQTLGQGPEFLTYFQNEAQLEKSRLLSDRFSAERPKGSFSTLEIQRTEQGDSAMYLCASSLGSPGDEQFFGPGTRLTVL.

This rearrangement joins TRBV15 to TRBJ2-7, with 8 bases lining up with TRBD1. From germline, CDR1 is LNHNV and CDR2 YYDKDF (reference sequence). Unmatched junction bases numbered 20, after V lost 0 bases and J lost 4 bases. CDR3 length: 20 amino acids. CDR3 amino acids: CATSRDSRGQGKGLSYEQYF. CDR3 sequence (DNA): TGTGCCACCAGCAGAGATAGCCGAGGACAGGGAAAAGGCCTTAGTTACGAGCAGTACTTC.

The genes are TRBV27 and TRBJ2-5; 11 bases match TRBD1. This CDR3 is built from 16 residues. The V and J ends lost 5 bases and 5 bases, in that order; junction bases with no gene match: 10. Germline assignment: CDR1 MNHEY and CDR2 SMNVEV (reference sequence). The CDR3 sequence is CASSPTDRGPGETQYF. In DNA, the CDR3 is TGTGCCAGCAGTCCAACGGACAGGGGGCCGGGGGAGACCCAGTACTTC.

The chain links TRBV5-5 to TRBJ1-1; a weak D match, TRBD1 (5 bases). Trimming left V 4 bases short and J 3 bases short, with 16 bases between. The CDR3 is 15 amino acids. Germline V gene sequence: CDR1 SGHKS, CDR2 YYEKEE (reference sequence). The CDR3 nucleotides read TGTGCCAGCAGCCTAAGACCACTGGGGGACACTGAAGCTTTCTTT. Translated, it gives CASSLRPLGDTEAFF.

The rearrangement joins TRBV29-1 to TRBJ2-7; D may be TRBD2 (5 bases). CDR1 SQVTM and CDR2 ANQGSEA come from the germline V gene. CDR3 length equals 13 residues. Trimming pared 4 bases from V and 7 bases from J, leaving 17 bases between. The CDR3 is CSVAGGPVREQYF. In nucleotides, the CDR3 is TGCAGCGTTGCTGGCGGGCCTGTAAGGGAGCAGTACTTC.

The gene calls are TRBV9 and TRBJ2-3; TRBD2 matches 10 bases. The trim removed 1 base at V and 4 bases at J, leaving 6 bases unmatched. Per the germline V gene, CDR1 is SGDLS and CDR2 is YYNGEE. The CDR3 loop spans 16 amino acids. CDR3 bases: TGTGCCAGCAGCGTACAAAGCGGGAGGGCATCAGATACGCAGTATTTT. Amino acid sequence: CASSVQSGRASDTQYF.

V and J are TRBV5-1 and TRBJ2-1; 9 bases map to TRBD1. The CDR3 runs to 15 residues. CDR1 is SGHRS, CDR2 YFSETQ, per germline. The V and J ends lost 5 bases and 1 base, in that order; junction bases with no gene match: 4. The DNA of the CDR3 is TGCGCCAGCAGTATTGGGACAGGGTCCTACAATGAGCAGTTCTTC. It is translated as CASSIGTGSYNEQFF.

For this clone: One end of the junction varies from germline; a read error may be responsible. This same CDR3 is encoded by further DNA sequences in the sample. The chain is built from TRBV4-1 and TRBJ1-2; 10 bases are shared with TRBD1. CDR1 MGHRA and CDR2 YSYEKL come from the germline V gene. The CDR3 loop spans 16 amino acids. The CDR3: CASSVSADRGNYGYTF. Here the CDR3 DNA reads TGCGCCAGCAGCGTCTCGGCGGACAGGGGGAACTATGGCTACACCTTT.

The chain couples TRBV4-2 to TRBJ2-7; D is perhaps TRBD1 (6 bases). The CDR3 runs to 15 residues. From germline, CDR1 is LGHNA and CDR2 YNFKEQ. The germline V and J ends were trimmed by 0 bases and 4 bases, with 13 bases remaining between them. The CDR3 here is CASSQDQGSAYEQYF. As DNA, the CDR3 is TGTGCCAGCAGCCAAGATCAGGGGAGCGCGTACGAGCAGTACTTC.

This sequence joins TRBV5-6 and TRBJ2-7; perhaps TRBD1 as D (6 bases). Trimming left V 5 bases short and J 2 bases short, with 14 bases between. CDR3 length: 14 amino acids. Germline V gene data show CDR1 as SGHDT and CDR2 as YYEEEE. In DNA form, the CDR3 reads TGTGCCAGCAGGATCCAGGGGTCAACCTACGAGCAGTACTTC. Protein: CASRIQGSTYEQYF.

The gene calls are TRBV27 and TRBJ2-7; 7 bases match TRBD1. V shed 2 bases and J 3 bases; nucleotides not matched to a gene: 4. Per germline, CDR1 MNHEY and CDR2 SMNVEV (reference sequence). This CDR3 spans 14 amino acids. CDR3: CASSLNRQGYEQYF. CDR3 DNA: TGTGCCAGCAGTTTAAATCGACAGGGCTACGAGCAGTACTTC.

The V call is TRBV28, the J call TRBJ1-2; 8 bases map to TRBD1. Trimming at V came to 6 bases and at J to 0 bases, leaving 12 bases not matched to a gene. The CDR3 loop spans 17 amino acids. From germline, CDR1 is MDHEN and CDR2 SYDVKM. DNA of the CDR3: TGTGCCAGCAGCCTAACCGGGACAGGTACCTCTAACTATGGCTACACCTTC. Its protein product is CASSLTGTGTSNYGYTF.

As regards this clone: This may come from a read error, since a much larger clone is one base off. Other DNA sequences in the sample encode the same CDR3. The chain employs TRBV6-5 and TRBJ1-2; D unresolved. CDR1 MNHEY and CDR2 SVGAGI come from the germline V gene. V gave up 9 bases and J gave up 6 bases, with 20 bases separating them. CDR3 length: 14 residues. CDR3 sequence (DNA): TGTGCCAGTAGTGAACCCTACCTCTCGCATGGCTACACCTTC. Protein: CASSEPYLSHGYTF.